This T cell receptor beta chain was recorded in a study of blood T cells in healthy people across ages. Using a J-beta primer mix together with a sample-barcoded 5' primer, a second PCR was run for 7 to 11 cycles. Each CDR3 protein is one row after TCRdb ran MiXCR on the 5' RACE reads. In the table there are about 1 million distinct CDR3 sequences, 40% to 55% of which are singletons. Germline CDR1 and CDR2: MNHEY and SMNVEV (reference sequence). The CDR3 is 17 amino acids. Germline trimming cut 6 bases from V and 1 base from J; bases unmatched to any gene: 9. This clonotype appeared a few times. The antigen is unknown. Whole-study results and caveats: In long-lived donors, naive CD4+ cell counts and diversity exceeded those of aged donors.

The receptor comes from a woman aged 60 to 75 in good health. The specimen was blood. The V gene is TRBV27, the J gene TRBJ2-1, with TRBD2 identical over 10 bases. Here the CDR3 reads CASSLRLGLASYNEQFF. CDR3 nucleotide sequence: TGTGCCAGCAGCCTAAGGCTGGGACTAGCGTCCTACAATGAGCAGTTCTTC.